This T cell receptor beta chain derives from a study of shared clonotypes between healthy human individuals. Study overall: The study used three CD4 naive, three CD4 memory, two CD8 naive and one CD8 memory plate per donor.

Germline trimming cut 3 bases from V and 3 bases from J; bases unmatched to any gene: 4. CDR1 is SGHTA, CDR2 FQGNSA, per germline. CDR3 length equals 15 residues. General study findings and limits: A generally larger estimated richness was seen in naive subsets than in memory subsets.

Profiled with immunoSEQ multiplex PCR; TCRdb holds only in-frame clones, not every one. The sample has 550,000 to 750,000 clones; roughly nine tenths are singletons. Terminally differentiated effector memory CD45RA+ cells were excluded from the naive CD8 cells, which were CD45RO-negative and positively selected for CCR7. Of note for this clone: What it binds is unknown.

The chain recombines TRBV7-2 with TRBJ1-3; 8 positions agree with TRBD1. The TCR comes from a man aged 25 to 40 in good health. The sequencing input was naive CD8+ T cells sorted from blood. CDR3 sequence reads: CASSFRQGFGNTIYF. As DNA, the CDR3 is TGTGCCAGCAGCTTTCGACAGGGGTTTGGAAACACCATATATTTT.